This record covers a single T cell receptor (beta chain). This clonotype was seen more than once but under ten times. Its binding antigen is unknown. No per-base quality is available; no much larger clone lies one base away. The germline ends are 4 bases apart after V is trimmed by 2 bases and J by 0 bases. The CDR1 and CDR2 encoded by the germline V gene are SGHTA and FQGTGA. The cysteine opens and the phenylalanine closes a CDR3 of 13 amino acids. Only the CDR3 DNA stays, 39 bases, in frame from base 1. This specimen belongs to a study of CD8 T cells in ankylosing spondylitis (dated by TCRdb to about 2017). Background on the whole study: The study set out to find disease-linked TCR variants by profiling T cell receptor beta repertoires in ankylosing spondylitis patients and healthy donors. Samples of peripheral blood were taken, and for ankylosing spondylitis patients, synovial fluid was collected as well. In total, the full study cohort was made up of 95 to 110 healthy donors and more than 20 ankylosing spondylitis patients.

What the research found in general, with its limitations: A TCR beta motif of fewer than 10 highly homologous amino acid variants appeared characteristic of blood from ankylosing spondylitis patients. Some motif variants were previously reported in synovial fluid and blood of reactive arthritis patients, suggesting common disease-initiation mechanisms. The disease-linked clones showed a CD8+ phenotype and occurred at relatively low frequencies in peripheral blood. According to the report, matched synovial fluid samples from ankylosing spondylitis patients were significantly enriched for the disease-linked clones.

The listed sequencing device is Illumina HiSeq 2500. TCR beta libraries were prepared by quantitative 5'-RACE with molecular barcodes. As for the authors' bioinformatics: To identify disease-linked TCR variants, a new computational method was used, one built on a probabilistic model of VDJ rearrangement. The raw public reads went through TCRdb reprocessing: fastp at Q25, MiXCR clone calling, in-frame beta chains kept. Rows are unified per CDR3 protein, each entry keeping the most common DNA and genes. Clone size and V and J calls follow TCRdb, not the original study. The sample profile shows 40,000 to 55,000 distinct CDR3 sequences; roughly 7.4% of them were found once. Roughly 8% of the sample is held by the ten biggest clonotypes.

Sequenced input: blood, either unsorted or a sorted T cell fraction (not recorded which). The receptor was derived from a female donor with ankylosing spondylitis or in good health (not recorded which). The V gene is TRBV7-3 and the J gene is TRBJ2-5; confidence is insufficient to name the D gene. The CDR3 corresponds to CASSLVNQETQYF. The base sequence is TGTGCCAGCAGCTTAGTTAACCAAGAGACCCAGTACTTC.